Reported below is one T cell receptor (beta chain). CDR3 length: 18 residues. The V end lost 1 base, the J end lost 2 bases, and 19 bases lay between the germline ends. Germline lookup yields CDR1 MNHEY and CDR2 SMNVEV (reference sequence). TCRdb keeps only in-frame clones here, not all; method: immunoSEQ multiplex PCR. The sample records 270,000 or so clones, approximately 91% being singletons. This specimen comes from a study of blood T cell repertoires in COVID-19. About the research overall: Sample material is recorded as cDNA or gDNA derived from T cells, B-cell-depleted T cells, or PBMCs.

Input material: peripheral blood. This sequence was found in a woman aged 35 to 49 who had recovered from COVID-19. The gene calls are TRBV27 and TRBJ2-3, with D possibly matching TRBD2 (5 bases). The CDR3 sequence: CASSLYPSPLAYTDTQYF. CDR3 nucleotides: TGTGCCAGCAGTTTATATCCATCCCCCCTAGCCTACACAGATACGCAGTATTTT.